This T cell receptor (beta chain) was documented in a study of blood T cell repertoires in COVID-19. Sequenced by immunoSEQ multiplex PCR; TCRdb stores in-frame clones only, minus some. The sample yields under 500,000 clones, approximately 92% seen once. Sequencing was carried out using PBMCs or T cells enriched from blood (not recorded which). This receptor was obtained from a man aged 25 to 40 who had recovered from COVID-19.

This CDR3 is CASSERELAGGDTQYF. CDR3 nucleotide sequence: TGTGCCAGCAGTGAGAGAGAACTAGCGGGAGGCGATACGCAGTATTTT. The chain joins TRBV2 to TRBJ2-3; TRBD2 agrees at 12 bases. The CDR3 consists of 16 residues. The germline V gene has CDR1 SNHLY and CDR2 FYNNEI. Unmatched junction bases numbered 7, after V lost 3 bases and J lost 6 bases.